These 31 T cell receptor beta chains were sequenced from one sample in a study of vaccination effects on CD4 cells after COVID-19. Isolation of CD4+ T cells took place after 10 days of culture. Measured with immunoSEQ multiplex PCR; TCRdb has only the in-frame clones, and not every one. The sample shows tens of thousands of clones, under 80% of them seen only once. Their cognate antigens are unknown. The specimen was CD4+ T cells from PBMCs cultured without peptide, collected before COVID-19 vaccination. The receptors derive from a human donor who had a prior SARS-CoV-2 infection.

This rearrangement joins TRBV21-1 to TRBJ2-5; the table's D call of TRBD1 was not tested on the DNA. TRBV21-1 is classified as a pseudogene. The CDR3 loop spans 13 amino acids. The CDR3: CASSLQGMETQYF. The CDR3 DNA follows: TGTGCCAGCAGCCTCCAGGGGATGGAGACCCAGTACTTC.

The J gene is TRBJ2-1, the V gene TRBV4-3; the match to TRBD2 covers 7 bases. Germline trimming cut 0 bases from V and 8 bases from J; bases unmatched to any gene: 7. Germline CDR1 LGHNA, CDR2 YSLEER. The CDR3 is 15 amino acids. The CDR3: CASSQEPLAVDEQFF. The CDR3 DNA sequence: TGCGCCAGCAGCCAAGAGCCGCTAGCGGTGGATGAGCAGTTCTTC.

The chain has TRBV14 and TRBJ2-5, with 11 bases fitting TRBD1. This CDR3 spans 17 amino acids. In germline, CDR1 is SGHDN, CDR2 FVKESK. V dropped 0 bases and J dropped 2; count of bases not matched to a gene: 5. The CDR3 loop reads CASSQDSWDRGQETQYF. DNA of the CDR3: TGTGCCAGCAGCCAAGATAGCTGGGACAGGGGGCAAGAGACCCAGTACTTC.

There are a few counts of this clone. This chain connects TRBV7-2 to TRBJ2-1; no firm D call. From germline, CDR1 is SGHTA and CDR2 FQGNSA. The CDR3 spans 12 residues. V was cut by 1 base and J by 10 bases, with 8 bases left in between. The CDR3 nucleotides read TGTGCCAGCAGCTTAGATCTCGGGGAGCAGTTCTTC. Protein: CASSLDLGEQFF.

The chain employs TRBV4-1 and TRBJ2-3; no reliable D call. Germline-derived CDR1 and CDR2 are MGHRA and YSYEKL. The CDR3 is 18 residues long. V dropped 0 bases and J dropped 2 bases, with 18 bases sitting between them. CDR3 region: CASSQDVPAESYTDTQYF. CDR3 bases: TGCGCCAGCAGCCAAGACGTACCAGCTGAGTCTTACACAGATACGCAGTATTTT.

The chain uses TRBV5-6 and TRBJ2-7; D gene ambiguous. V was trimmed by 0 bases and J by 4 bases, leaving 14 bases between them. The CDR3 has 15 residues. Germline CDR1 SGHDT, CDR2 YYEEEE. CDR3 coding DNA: TGTGCCAGCAGCTTGGACCTAGGCCGGTCTTACGAGCAGTACTTC. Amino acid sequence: CASSLDLGRSYEQYF.

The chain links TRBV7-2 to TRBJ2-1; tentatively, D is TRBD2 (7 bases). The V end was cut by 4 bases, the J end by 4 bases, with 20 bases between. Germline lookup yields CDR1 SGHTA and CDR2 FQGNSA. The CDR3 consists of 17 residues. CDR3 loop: CASSSGSGGGPYNEQFF. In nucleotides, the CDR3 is TGTGCCAGCAGCTCCGGGTCGGGGGGCGGTCCGTACAATGAGCAGTTCTTC.

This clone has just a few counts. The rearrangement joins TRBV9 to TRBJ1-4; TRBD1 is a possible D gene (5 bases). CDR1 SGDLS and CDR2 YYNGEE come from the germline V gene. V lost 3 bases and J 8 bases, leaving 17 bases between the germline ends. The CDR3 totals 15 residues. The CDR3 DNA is TGTGCCAGCAGCGAGAAACCCCAGGGTGACGAAAAACTGTTTTTT. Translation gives CASSEKPQGDEKLFF.

CDR3 loop: CASSRSGSLRYEQYF. The CDR3 bases are TGTGCCAGCAGCCGGAGCGGGAGTCTCCGCTACGAGCAGTACTTC. The rearrangement uses TRBV3-1 (or the pseudogene TRBV3-2) and TRBJ2-7; TRBD2 matches at 8 bases. This CDR3 is 15 amino acids long. V lost 4 bases to trimming and J lost 3 bases; unmatched junction nucleotides: 8. The V gene's germline CDR1 is LGHDT and CDR2 YNNKEL (reference sequence).

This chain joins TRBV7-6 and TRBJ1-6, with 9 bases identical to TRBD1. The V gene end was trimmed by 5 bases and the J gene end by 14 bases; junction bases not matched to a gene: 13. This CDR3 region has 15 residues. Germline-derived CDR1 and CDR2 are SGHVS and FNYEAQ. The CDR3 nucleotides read TGTGCCAGCAGCCAAACAGGGGGCGCTTTTTTTTCCCTCCACTTT. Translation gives CASSQTGGAFFSLHF.

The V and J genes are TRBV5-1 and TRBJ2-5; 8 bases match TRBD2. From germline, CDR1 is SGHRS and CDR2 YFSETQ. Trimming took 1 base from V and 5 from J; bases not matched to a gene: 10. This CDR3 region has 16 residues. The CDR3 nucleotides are TGCGCCAGCAGCTTGATTCCCCTAGCGGGTGGGGAGACCCAGTACTTC. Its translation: CASSLIPLAGGETQYF.

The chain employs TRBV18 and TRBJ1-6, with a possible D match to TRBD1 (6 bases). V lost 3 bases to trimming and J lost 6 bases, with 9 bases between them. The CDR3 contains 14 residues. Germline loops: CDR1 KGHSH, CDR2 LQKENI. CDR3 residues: CASSPSGANSPLHF. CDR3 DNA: TGTGCCAGCTCACCGTCAGGGGCTAATTCACCCCTCCACTTT.

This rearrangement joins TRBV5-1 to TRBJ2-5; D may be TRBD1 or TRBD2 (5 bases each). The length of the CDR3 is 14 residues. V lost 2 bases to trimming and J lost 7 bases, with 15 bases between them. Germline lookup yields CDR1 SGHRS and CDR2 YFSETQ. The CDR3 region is CASSFQGPSATQYF. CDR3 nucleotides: TGCGCCAGCAGCTTCCAGGGACCTTCCGCGACCCAGTACTTC.

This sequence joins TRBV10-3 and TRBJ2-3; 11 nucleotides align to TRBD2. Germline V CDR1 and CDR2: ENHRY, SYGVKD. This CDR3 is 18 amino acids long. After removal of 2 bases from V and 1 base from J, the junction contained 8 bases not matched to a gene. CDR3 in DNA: TGTGCCATCAGTGAGGCTTTACTAGCGGGAGCCCGCACAGATACGCAGTATTTT. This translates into CAISEALLAGARTDTQYF.

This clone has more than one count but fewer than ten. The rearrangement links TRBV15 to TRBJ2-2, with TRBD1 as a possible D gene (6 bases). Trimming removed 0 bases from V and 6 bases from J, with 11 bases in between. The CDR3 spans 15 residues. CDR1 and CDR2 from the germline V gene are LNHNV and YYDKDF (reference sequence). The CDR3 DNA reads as TGTGCCACCAGCAGAGATCAAACAGGGTCCGGGGAGCTGTTTTTT. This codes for CATSRDQTGSGELFF.

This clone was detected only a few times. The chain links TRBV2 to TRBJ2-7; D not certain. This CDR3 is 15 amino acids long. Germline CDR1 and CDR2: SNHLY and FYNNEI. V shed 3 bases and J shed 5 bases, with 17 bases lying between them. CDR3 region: CASSDRSRLPHEQYF. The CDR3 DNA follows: TGTGCCAGCAGTGATAGGTCCAGGCTCCCCCACGAGCAGTACTTC.

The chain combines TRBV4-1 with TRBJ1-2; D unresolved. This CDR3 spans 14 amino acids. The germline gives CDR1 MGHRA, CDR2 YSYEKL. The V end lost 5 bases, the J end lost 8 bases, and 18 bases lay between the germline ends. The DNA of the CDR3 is TGCGCCAGCAGCTTACCGGGCCGACGATTAGGCTACACCTTC. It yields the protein CASSLPGRRLGYTF.

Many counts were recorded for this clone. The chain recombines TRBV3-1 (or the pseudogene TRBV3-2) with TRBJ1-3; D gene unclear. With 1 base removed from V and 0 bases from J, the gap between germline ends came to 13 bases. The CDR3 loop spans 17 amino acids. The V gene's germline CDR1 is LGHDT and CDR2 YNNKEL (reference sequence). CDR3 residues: CASSQVGRSYSGNTIYF. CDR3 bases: TGTGCCAGCAGCCAAGTTGGCCGGTCTTACTCTGGAAACACCATATATTTT.

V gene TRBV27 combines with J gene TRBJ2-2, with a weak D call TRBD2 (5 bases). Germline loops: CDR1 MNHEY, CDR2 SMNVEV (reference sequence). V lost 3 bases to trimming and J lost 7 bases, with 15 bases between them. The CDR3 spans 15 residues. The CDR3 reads CASSFSGIVGGELFF. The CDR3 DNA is TGTGCCAGCAGTTTTTCCGGGATAGTGGGCGGGGAGCTGTTTTTT.

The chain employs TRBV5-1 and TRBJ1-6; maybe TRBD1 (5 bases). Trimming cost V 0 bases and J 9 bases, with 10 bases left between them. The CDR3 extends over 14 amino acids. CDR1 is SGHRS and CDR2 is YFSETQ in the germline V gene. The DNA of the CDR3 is TGCGCCAGCAGCTTGGGGAGGGGTGGTTCACCCCTCCACTTT. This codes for CASSLGRGGSPLHF.

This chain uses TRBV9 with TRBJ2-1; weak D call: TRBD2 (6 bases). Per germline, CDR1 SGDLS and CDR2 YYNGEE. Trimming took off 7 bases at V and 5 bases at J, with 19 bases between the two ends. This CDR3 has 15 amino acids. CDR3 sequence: CASQNPQDYDNEQFF. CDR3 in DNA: TGTGCCAGCCAAAATCCCCAGGACTATGACAATGAGCAGTTCTTC.

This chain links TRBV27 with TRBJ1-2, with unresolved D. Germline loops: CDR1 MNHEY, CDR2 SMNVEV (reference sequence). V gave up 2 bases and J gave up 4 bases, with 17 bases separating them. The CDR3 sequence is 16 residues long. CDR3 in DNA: TGTGCCAGCAGTTTAACAGTTGGATCGGGTAGCTATGGCTACACCTTC. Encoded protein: CASSLTVGSGSYGYTF.

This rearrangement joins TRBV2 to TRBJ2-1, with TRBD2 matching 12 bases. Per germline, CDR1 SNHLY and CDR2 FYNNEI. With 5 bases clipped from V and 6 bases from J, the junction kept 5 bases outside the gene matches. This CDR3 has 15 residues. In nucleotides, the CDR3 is TGTGCCAGCAGTTATACGACTAGCGGGAGCAATGAGCAGTTCTTC. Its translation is CASSYTTSGSNEQFF.

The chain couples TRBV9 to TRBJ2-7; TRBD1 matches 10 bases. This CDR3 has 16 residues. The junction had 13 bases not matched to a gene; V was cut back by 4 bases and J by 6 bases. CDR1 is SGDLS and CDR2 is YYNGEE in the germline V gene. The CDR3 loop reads CASSREPTGGPLEQYF. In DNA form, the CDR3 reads TGTGCCAGCAGCCGAGAACCGACAGGGGGCCCTCTCGAGCAGTACTTC.

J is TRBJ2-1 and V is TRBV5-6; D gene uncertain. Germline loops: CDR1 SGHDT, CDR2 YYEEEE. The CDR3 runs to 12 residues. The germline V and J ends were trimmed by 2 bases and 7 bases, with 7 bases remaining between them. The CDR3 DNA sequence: TGTGCCAGCAGCTTAGATAGGAATGAGCAGTTCTTC. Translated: CASSLDRNEQFF.

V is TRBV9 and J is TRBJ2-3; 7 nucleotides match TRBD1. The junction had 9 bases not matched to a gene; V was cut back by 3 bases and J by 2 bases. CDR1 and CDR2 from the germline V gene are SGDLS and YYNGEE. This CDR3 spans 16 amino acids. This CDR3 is CASSATGVGFTDTQYF. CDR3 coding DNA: TGTGCCAGCAGCGCTACAGGGGTTGGGTTCACAGATACGCAGTATTTT. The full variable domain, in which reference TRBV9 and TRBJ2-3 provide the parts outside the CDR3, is DSGVTQTPKHLITATGQRVTLRCSPRSGDLSVYWYQQSLDQGLQFLIQYYNGEERAKGNILERFSAQQFPDLHSELNLSSLELGDSALYFCASSATGVGFTDTQYFGPGTRLTVL.

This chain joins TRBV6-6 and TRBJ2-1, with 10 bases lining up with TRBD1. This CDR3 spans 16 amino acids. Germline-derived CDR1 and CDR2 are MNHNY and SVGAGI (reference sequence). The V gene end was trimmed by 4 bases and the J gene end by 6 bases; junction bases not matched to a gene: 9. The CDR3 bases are TGTGCCAGCAGTTCCTGGGGGGACAGGGGATTCAATGAGCAGTTCTTC. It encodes CASSSWGDRGFNEQFF.

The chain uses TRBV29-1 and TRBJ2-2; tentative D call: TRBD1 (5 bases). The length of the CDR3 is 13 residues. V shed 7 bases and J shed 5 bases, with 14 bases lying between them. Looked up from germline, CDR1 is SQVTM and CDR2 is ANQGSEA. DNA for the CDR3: TGCAGCGCAAGACAGCTGGGTACCGGGGAGCTGTTTTTT. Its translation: CSARQLGTGELFF.

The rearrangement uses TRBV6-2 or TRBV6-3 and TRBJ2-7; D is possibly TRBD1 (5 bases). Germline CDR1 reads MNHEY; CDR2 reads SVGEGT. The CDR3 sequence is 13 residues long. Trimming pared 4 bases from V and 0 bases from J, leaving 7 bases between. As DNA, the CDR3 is TGTGCCAGCAGTTCAGGGATCTCCTACGAGCAGTACTTC. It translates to CASSSGISYEQYF.

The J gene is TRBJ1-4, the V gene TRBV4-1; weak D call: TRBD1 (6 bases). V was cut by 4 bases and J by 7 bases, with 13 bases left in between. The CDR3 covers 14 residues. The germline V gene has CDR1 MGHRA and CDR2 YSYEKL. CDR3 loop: CASSPTGRTEKLFF. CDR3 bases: TGCGCCAGCAGCCCGACAGGACGGACTGAAAAACTGTTTTTT.

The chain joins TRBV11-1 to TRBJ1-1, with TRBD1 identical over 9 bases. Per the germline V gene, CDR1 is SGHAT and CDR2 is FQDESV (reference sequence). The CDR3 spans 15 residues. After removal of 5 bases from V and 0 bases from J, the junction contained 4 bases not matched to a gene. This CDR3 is CASSRTGVLNTEAFF. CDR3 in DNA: TGTGCCAGCAGCCGGACAGGGGTGCTGAACACTGAAGCTTTCTTT.